The text below deals with one T cell receptor (beta chain). As yet, its antigen is unknown. The CDR3 has 20 amino acids. The V segment lost 0 bases and the J segment 1 base; nucleotides outside the gene matches: 12. Germline V gene lookup returns CDR1 SGDLS and CDR2 YYNGEE. The data are from a study of beta chain features in type 1 diabetes. Background on the study: Age, gender and cell yields were alike across patients and healthy donors.

cDNA synthesis used the whole RNA isolate, giving expressed TCRB sequences. Read counts averaged approximately 3.5 million for samples of naive, central memory and regulatory T cells. Sequencing was performed with immunoSEQ multiplex PCR; in TCRdb, only in-frame clones are kept and a portion is missing. Of 300,000 to 350,000 clones in the sample, roughly 21% were seen once. Overall study findings and caveats: Moderate but significant shortening of TCRB CDR3s was recorded in all four CD4+ subsets from Type 1 diabetes patients. The study found fewer insertions and more deletions at VDJ junctions in type 1 diabetes patients.

The source material was naive CD4+ T cells from blood. This sequence originates from a woman between 18 and 29 years old in good health. The chain has TRBV9 and TRBJ2-1, with 11 bases aligning to TRBD2. The CDR3 nucleotides are TGTGCCAGCAGCGTAGGTTATAGCGGGAGGGCCGGTAGGTCCTACAATGAGCAGTTCTTC. It is translated as CASSVGYSGRAGRSYNEQFF.